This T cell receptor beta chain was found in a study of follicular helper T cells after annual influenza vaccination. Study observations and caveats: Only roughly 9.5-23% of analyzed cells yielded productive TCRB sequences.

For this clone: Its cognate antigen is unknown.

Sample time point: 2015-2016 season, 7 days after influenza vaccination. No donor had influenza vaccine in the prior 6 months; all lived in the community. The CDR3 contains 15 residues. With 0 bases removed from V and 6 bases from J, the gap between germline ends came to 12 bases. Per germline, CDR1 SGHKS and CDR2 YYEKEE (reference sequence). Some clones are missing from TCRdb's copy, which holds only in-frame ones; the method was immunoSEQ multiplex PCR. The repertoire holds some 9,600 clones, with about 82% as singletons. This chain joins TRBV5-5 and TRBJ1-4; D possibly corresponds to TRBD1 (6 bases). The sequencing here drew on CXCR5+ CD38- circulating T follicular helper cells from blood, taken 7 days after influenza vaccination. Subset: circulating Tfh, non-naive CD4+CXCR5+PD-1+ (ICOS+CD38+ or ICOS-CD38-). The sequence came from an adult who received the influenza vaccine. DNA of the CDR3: TGTGCCAGCAGCTTGGGAACAGGGACATATGAAAAACTGTTTTTT. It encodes CASSLGTGTYEKLFF.